One T cell receptor beta chain is described in this entry. Its antigen specificity is not known. At one boundary the junction diverges from the germline segment, which might be a read error. The CDR3 contains 15 residues, cysteine and phenylalanine counted. Only the CDR3 part of the read is kept: 45 bases, read in frame from the first base. The germline V gene gives CDR1 as SGHTA and CDR2 as FQGTGA. The data were taken from a study of cytomegalovirus exposure and HLA in healthy donors (dated by TCRdb to about 2017). With regard to the full study: An earlier analysis of some 620 of the donors reported approximately 300 Gb of sequence data and 95 million to 120 million unique TCR beta sequences obtained from around 180 million T cells. Roughly 300 gigabases of sequencing data and 75 million to 85 million unique TCR sequences made up an early release that covered approximately 700 HLA-typed donors. Among the roughly 370 genotyped donors, under 90% belonged to the genetic ancestry cluster associated with self-reported Caucasian donors. The study was designed to test whether signatures of past pathogen exposure could be identified by cataloging public T cell receptors. The study used immunosequencing to profile the T cell repertoires of about 670 subjects and linked those repertoires to cytomegalovirus serostatus. Besides the first cohort of roughly 660 subjects, a separate validation cohort made up of 120 different subjects was used. To predict cytomegalovirus infection status, the study combined high-throughput TCR immunosequencing, statistical association of individual TCRs with disease status, and machine learning. A later analysis re-examined previously published TCR beta repertoires from roughly 720 donors and added high-resolution HLA genotyping to investigate patterns of TCR occurrence. Rather than using new phenotypic data, the later analysis identified candidate immune exposures from TCR beta sequences and from how often those sequences occurred across donors. An earlier analysis of around 580 of the donors used high-throughput TCR beta sequencing to judge whether each TCR beta V gene segment behaved as functional or pseudogenic. Alongside the repertoire data, information on donor age, sex, ethnicity and CMV serostatus was compiled. A later genetic analysis used genome-wide SNP genotypes for about three fifths of the 666 donors, treating that subset as a discovery cohort. Every repertoire in the discovery cohort had been generated on one and the same sequencing platform. HLA typing included class I and class II loci at four-digit resolution. The number of typed donors differed by locus: roughly 629-630 for A, B, C, DRB1 and DQB1; approximately 520 for DQA1; over 600 for DPA1; and some 470 for DPB1. Roughly five DR-DQ haplotypes were treated as single units for association and clustering because of strong linkage in the cohort. Among a few hundred genotyped donors of the cohort, an average of 235,054 unique TCR beta nucleotide sequences were sequenced per donor, 15% to 20% of them non-productive. Overall results and qualifications from the work: In a later analysis, the rate of TCR association differed among HLA loci, with DRB1 alleles having the most associated TCRs and HLA-C alleles having the fewest. CMV serostatus was the only immune exposure information available for the cohort. A total of around 150 TCR beta chains were listed by the study as associated with cytomegalovirus. Cytomegalovirus status was reported to be diagnosed by the classifier with high specificity and sensitivity in both the original and validation cohorts. A later analysis found that HLA-associated TCR beta chains were more clonally expanded and had lower generation probabilities than equally common non-associated chains. It was suggested by the authors that the approach could potentially be generalized to other disease states and immunological phenotypes. A later analysis associated about 17,000 TCR beta sequences with specific HLA alleles at a false discovery rate of 0.05. In a later genetic analysis, fewer N-insertions in productive TCRs were reported among donors in an Asian-associated ancestry cluster than the roughly 710-donor mean. A further reported finding was that TCR beta sequences accurately predicted the HLA-A and HLA-B alleles for most subjects in the first cohort. While some public TCRs were present in many individuals, most TCR sequences turned up only very rarely across donors. Some IMGT-functional V segments, including TRBV6-2 and TRBV6-3, could not be told apart with the 87-base-pair reads, so those segments were excluded. According to a later analysis, parvovirus B19, influenza, CMV and Epstein-Barr virus appeared linked to several top co-occurrence clusters. Because counts were too low, 15 to 20 rarely observed V segments, including chromosome 9 orphons, were excluded from the earlier analysis of several hundred of the donors. When HLA alleles, especially DR and DQ, strongly co-occurred, attributing TCR associations to individual alleles was difficult. Correlated functional status among segregating V segments might be attributable to linkage disequilibrium, but an unknown experimental factor could not be ruled out. Because HLA typing was unavailable for some donors at each locus, only the typed subset was used in association tests. Broadly in line with IMGT annotations, most TCR beta V segments showed up in productive rearrangements about 90% or about 30% of the time in an earlier analysis of 450 to 750 of the donors. In a later analysis, most CMV-associated TCR beta chains were found to appear HLA-restricted, with HLA associations seemingly driven largely by CMV exposure. An association between a missense DCLRE1C variant and V-gene and J-gene trimming of TCR beta chains was found in a later genetic analysis and replicated in an independent cohort. In vitro tests confirmed that three of the cytomegalovirus-associated TCR beta chains recognize cytomegalovirus antigens. In this cohort, only TCR beta chains were sequenced, and detectable features were limited by the absence of alpha or paired-chain data. Roughly uniform sequencing depth across donors was assumed in presence/absence analyses, although this assumption may not hold. A cluster of highly shared sequence variants was judged likely to represent a technical artifact of the sequencing pipeline.

The cohort comprised 550 to 700 healthy bone marrow donors. Cohort members were all nominally healthy when sampled, although unrecorded immune exposures were likely present. The donor was CMV seronegative and belonged to the group of 350 or so seronegative cohort members. A peripheral blood sample was collected from each donor, and TCR beta sequencing was performed on peripheral blood mononuclear cells. Genomic DNA extraction from the blood cell samples was performed with the Qiagen DNeasy Blood Extraction Kit. Preparation of the library involved the immunoSEQ multiplex PCR assay. For the multiplex PCR, a mixture combining 60 forward primers for TCR Vbeta segments and 13 reverse primers for TCR Jbeta segments was used. A multiplex PCR assay on genomic DNA amplified the CDR3 region of rearranged TCR beta genes. On the Illumina HiSeq System, the amplified TCR beta libraries were sequenced as 87-base-pair reads. The paper's data handling went like this. In a later analysis, tens of millions of unique TCR beta chains were counted across the 500 to 700 repertoires, and approximately 11 million of these chains were shared by at least two donors. Raw reads were error-corrected and collapsed into unique sequences by a nearest-neighbor algorithm in which closely related sequences were merged to remove PCR and sequencing errors. CDR3 sequences were aligned to IMGT reference sequences to assign V, D and J gene segments. For a sequence to be retained, a match of at least six nucleotides to both a V gene segment and a J gene segment was required. A rearrangement was called productive if the CDR3 had no stop codons and remained in frame with V and J, and every other rearrangement was called non-productive. Following IMGT convention, CDR3 was defined as the stretch from the second conserved V-encoded cysteine to the conserved J-encoded phenylalanine. Sequences without an unambiguous match to a single V gene segment were excluded from the earlier analysis of 450 to 750 of the donors. In an earlier analysis of approximately 590 of the donors, a V segment was called functional when productive rearrangements were above 56.7%, and segregating when the standard deviation between donors exceeded 5%. A statistical classification framework was developed to diagnose cytomegalovirus status using the catalog of TCR beta chain sequences. V and J gene assignment, in a later analysis, came from comparing TCR nucleotide sequences with IMGT/GENE-DB human TR gene sequences. Using the TCRdist pipeline, a later analysis assigned CDR3 sequences along with most-parsimonious VDJ recombination scenarios. In a later analysis, every TCR beta chain was defined by the combination of its CDR3 amino acid sequence and its V-gene family, and reads without a unique V-gene family were dropped. As a way to deal with suspected cross-contamination and a sequencing artifact, a later analysis dropped 450 to 600 nucleotide sequences that were highly shared and had low generation probability. In a later analysis, a clonal expansion index was calculated for each public chain from normalized within-repertoire ranks of inferred template counts. In a later analysis, generation probabilities were computed with a VDJ recombination model fitted to out-of-frame rearrangements, and the resulting probabilities were checked against IGoR. Hypergeometric tests were used in a later analysis to score TCR-TCR, TCR-HLA and TCR-CMV co-occurrence, with a repertoire-size bias correction applied to the TCR pairs. In a later analysis, false discovery rates were estimated by permuting HLA or CMV assignments 20 times. A later analysis grouped co-occurring TCRs with DBSCAN, adding TCRdist sequence similarity when clustering within HLA-allele-positive subsets. Co-occurrence clustering excluded repertoires with fewer than 30,000 or more than 120,000 public chains, plus five with anomalous nucleotide sharing. What TCRdb holds here is the immuneACCESS table cut down to in-frame rearrangements. Part of the clones is not present; checked against another copy, under half of the missing clones reflect an unresolved V gene, and the others are unexplained. From that table come the V and J calls and clone size; the DNA was used to work out D and trimming. The sample includes 100,000 to 150,000 clones, with approximately 84% observed a single time. Approximately 1.8% of the sample belongs to the ten largest clones.

This chain is built from TRBV7-3 and TRBJ2-6, and the D gene may be TRBD1, 5 bases matching. Sequenced material: PBMCs. This clonotype was sampled from a woman between 35 and 50 years old in good health and CMV-seronegative. In nucleotides, the sequence is TGTGCCAGCAGCTTATCGCCCTCTGGGGCCAACGGCCTGACTTTC. This yields the protein CASSLSPSGANGLTF.